These T cell receptor beta chains were read from a single sample in a study of T-cell memory formation after mild COVID-19. TCRdb re-derived calls from the 5' RACE reads in MiXCR, one entry per CDR3 protein. The sample has approximately 150,000 distinct CDR3 sequences, more than 14% seen once. The sample comprised PBMCs or a T cell subset sorted from them (not recorded which). These receptors originate from an adult woman who had mild COVID-19 (a few samples of this study predate the infection). Cell type and time point are not known. Both conserved end residues are trimmed from each CDR3. The order of the fields is V gene, clone size, D gene, CDR3 protein. D genes are given only for firm matches. Rows may omit the clone size; those that give it use once, few, many or a size class.

TRBV2	-	-	AYQLRGTNTGELF
TRBV3-1	-	-	ASSQDLGRGSSPLH
TRBV3-1	-	-	ASSQDRGKLF
TRBV12-3/TRBV12-4	-	-	ASSLMDTQY
TRBV12-3/TRBV12-4	-	TRBD2	ASSPGGGRTDTQY
TRBV6-6	-	-	ASSYFGGEWAWGNQPQH
TRBV4-3	few	-	ASSQDRQGFPEAF
TRBV9	few	TRBD1	ASSEGTGENSPLH
TRBV25-1	many	-	ASSESAGREGAGELF
TRBV20-1	-	-	SARKGGELF
TRBV29-1	few	-	SIFGGAGYEQY
TRBV24-1	-	TRBD1	ATSDNGQGTDTQY
TRBV6-5	few	-	ASSYAGGGGYEQY
TRBV5-5	few	-	ASSFSYATNEKLF
TRBV5-1	many	TRBD2	ASSRTSEETQY
TRBV20-1	-	-	SARHYRESNEQF
TRBV20-1	few	TRBD2	SAHRAGGTPDTQY
TRBV10-3	few	-	AISDPRRAYEQY
TRBV7-2	-	-	ASSLSGGTSSGNTIY
TRBV18	-	TRBD1	ASSPRTGVQETQY
TRBV5-1	-	-	ASSREPYEQY
TRBV19	few	-	ASSARWGSADTQY
TRBV28	many	-	ASTSVYPEQY
TRBV20-1	-	TRBD1	SARDSGQNNSPLH
TRBV12-3/TRBV12-4	-	TRBD1	ASSLEGQTGEQY
TRBV9	-	TRBD2	ASSVPSGGVVNEQF
TRBV20-1	-	TRBD1	SARGQGYEQY
TRBV24-1	few	TRBD1	ATRIIDDRGSYEQY
TRBV20-1	few	-	SVAGQGYNEQF
TRBV21-1	few	-	ASSTRDSQNLNQPQH
TRBV5-1	-	-	ASSLGVGVYEQY
TRBV10-3	-	-	AIGREVYEQY
TRBV7-9	-	TRBD1	ASSHIAWDRDNEQF
TRBV12-3/TRBV12-4	few	-	ASSLLIGEQF
TRBV7-9	-	-	ASSSGAHEQY
TRBV12-3/TRBV12-4	-	TRBD1	ASIDGQGGNTEAF
TRBV7-8	-	TRBD1	ASSSDRGIDTQY
TRBV9	-	-	ASSVDDSTDTQY